Below are 31 T cell receptor beta chains sequenced from a single sample in a study of cytomegalovirus exposure and HLA in healthy donors. PCR used 60 Vbeta primers and 13 Jbeta primers. Libraries were prepared by immunoSEQ multiplex PCR; TCRdb keeps only in-frame clonotypes and omits some of them. The data show 85,000 to 130,000 clones, approximately 77% seen once. Specimen: PBMCs. The receptors come from a male donor in good health and CMV-seropositive.

This chain joins TRBV25-1 and TRBJ2-1, with D maybe TRBD1 (6 bases). Trimming took 3 bases from V and 3 from J, leaving 12 bases between them. The CDR3 totals 15 residues. CDR1 MGHDK and CDR2 SYGVNS come from the germline V gene. The DNA of the CDR3 is TGTGCCAGCAGTGATTGGACAGAAAACTACAATGAGCAGTTCTTC. Translation: CASSDWTENYNEQFF.

The V and J genes are TRBV19 and TRBJ2-7; the match to TRBD1 covers 10 bases. V was clipped by 1 base and J by 4 bases; unmatched bases: 1. CDR3 size: 14 residues. Germline CDR1 is LNHDA and CDR2 is SQIVND (reference sequence). The CDR3 loop reads CASSIGDRGYEQYF. In DNA, the CDR3 is TGTGCCAGTAGTATAGGGGACAGGGGTTACGAGCAGTACTTC.

The J gene is TRBJ1-3, the V gene TRBV11-3; D might be TRBD1 (6 bases). Trimming removed 8 bases from V and 2 bases from J, with 13 bases in between. Germline CDR1 and CDR2: SGHNT and YENEEA. The CDR3 spans 14 residues. The CDR3 region has the DNA TGTGCCAGCGCCTGGCGGGGGCCTGGAAACACCATATATTTT. Protein: CASAWRGPGNTIYF.

The chain recombines TRBV10-3 with TRBJ1-4; a possible D gene is TRBD1 (5 bases). Between the trimmed V and J ends, which lost 4 bases and 7 bases, there was a span of 13 bases. Per germline, CDR1 ENHRY and CDR2 SYGVKD. The CDR3 loop spans 14 amino acids. CDR3 region: CAISAGLSTEKLFF. The CDR3 DNA sequence: TGTGCCATCAGTGCGGGACTCTCGACTGAAAAACTGTTTTTT.

This clone was recorded a few times. The gene calls are TRBV18 and TRBJ2-7, with D unresolved. The V and J ends lost 6 bases and 3 bases respectively, with 12 bases between them. The length of the CDR3 is 13 residues. Germline lookup yields CDR1 KGHSH and CDR2 LQKENI. The CDR3 nucleotides are TGTGCCAGCTCTCCCGGGTCCCTCTACGAGCAGTACTTC. Translated: CASSPGSLYEQYF.

This rearrangement joins TRBV5-1 to TRBJ2-7, with D possibly being TRBD1 (6 bases). The V and J ends lost 6 bases and 9 bases respectively, with 13 bases between them. Germline lookup yields CDR1 SGHRS and CDR2 YFSETQ. The CDR3 consists of 11 residues. The CDR3 sequence: CASIDQGRQYF. CDR3 nucleotides: TGCGCCAGCATCGATCAGGGGCGGCAGTACTTC. Variable domain in full (rest from reference TRBV5-1 and TRBJ2-7): KAGVTQTPRYLIKTRGQQVTLSCSPISGHRSVSWYQQTPGQGLQFLFEYFSETQRNKGNFPGRFSGRQFSNSRSEMNVSTLELGDSALYLCASIDQGRQYFGPGTRLTVT.

The rearrangement uses TRBV5-6 and TRBJ2-1; D remains ambiguous. V was shortened by 5 bases and J by 6 bases, with 9 bases between the two germline ends. Germline V gene data show CDR1 as SGHDT and CDR2 as YYEEEE. The CDR3 spans 12 residues. The CDR3 coding sequence is TGTGCCAGCAGTTGGGCCTCCAATGAGCAGTTCTTC. It specifies CASSWASNEQFF.

The gene calls are TRBV7-9 and TRBJ1-2, with TRBD1 matching over 7 bases. V lost 0 bases to trimming and J lost 4 bases; unmatched junction nucleotides: 14. This CDR3 contains 18 residues. The germline CDR1 and CDR2 sequences are SEHNR and FQNEAQ (reference sequence). Written as DNA, the CDR3 is TGTGCCAGCAGCTTAGCCGGAGTAGACCCGGGACAGAGCTATGGCTACACCTTC. Its protein is CASSLAGVDPGQSYGYTF.

This clone was counted a few times. The V call is TRBV4-1, the J call TRBJ2-7; no definite D call. The V end was cut by 0 bases, the J end by 3 bases, with 12 bases between. This CDR3 is built from 15 residues. The germline CDR1 and CDR2 sequences are MGHRA and YSYEKL. CDR3 sequence reads: CASSQDNSLLYEQYF. CDR3 bases: TGCGCCAGCAGCCAAGACAACAGCCTCCTCTACGAGCAGTACTTC.

This clone is a singleton in its sample. Here the CDR3 reads CATKQGGANTIYF. CDR3 bases: TGTGCCACCAAACAGGGTGGTGCAAACACCATATATTTT. J is TRBJ1-3 and V is TRBV15; D is possibly TRBD1 (6 bases). CDR3 length: 13 amino acids. CDR1 is LNHNV and CDR2 is YYDKDF in the germline V gene (reference sequence). The V gene lost 7 bases and the J gene lost 6 bases, with 13 bases spanning the gap.

This chain joins TRBV5-1 and TRBJ1-5; D remains unclear. CDR3 length equals 17 residues. Trimming cost V 4 bases and J 0 bases, with 17 bases left between them. Germline assignment: CDR1 SGHRS and CDR2 YFSETQ. DNA of the CDR3: TGCGCCAGCAGCGTACAAAAGGACTTCGTTAGCAATCAGCCCCAGCATTTT. This codes for CASSVQKDFVSNQPQHF.

This chain connects TRBV4-1 to TRBJ1-3; 7 nucleotides match TRBD1. The germline V gene encodes CDR1 MGHRA and CDR2 YSYEKL. The V gene end was trimmed by 2 bases and the J gene end by 0 bases; junction bases not matched to a gene: 16. The CDR3 is 20 amino acids. CDR3 in amino acids: CASSQYSGTATPSSGNTIYF. Written as DNA, the CDR3 is TGCGCCAGCAGCCAATACTCCGGGACAGCTACTCCAAGCTCTGGAAACACCATATATTTT.

Only a few counts were recorded for this clone. The chain combines TRBV6-1 with TRBJ1-6, with D possibly TRBD1 on 6 matching bases. CDR3 length: 14 amino acids. Trimming took off 6 bases at V and 5 bases at J, with 11 bases between the two ends. CDR1 and CDR2 (germline): MNHNS, SASEGT. CDR3 sequence (DNA): TGTGCCAGCAGAGGGGGGGGCGATAATTCACCCCTCCACTTT. This codes for CASRGGGDNSPLHF.

J is TRBJ1-2 and V is TRBV15, with 10 positions matching TRBD1. V was clipped by 3 bases and J by 0 bases; unmatched bases: 13. This CDR3 spans 19 amino acids. Germline V CDR1 and CDR2: LNHNV, YYDKDF (reference sequence). CDR3 loop: CATSSPGGTGVGPNYGYTF. The CDR3 DNA sequence: TGTGCCACCAGCAGTCCCGGGGGGACAGGGGTTGGACCTAACTATGGCTACACCTTC.

The chain joins TRBV2 to TRBJ1-2, with TRBD1 matching over 8 bases. V shed 1 base, J shed 6 bases, and the junction held 4 bases outside the gene matches. The CDR3 contains 14 residues. The germline gives CDR1 SNHLY, CDR2 FYNNEI. Written as DNA, the CDR3 is TGTGCCAGCAGTGAAGGACAGGGGTCGAATGGCTACACCTTC. Translated, it gives CASSEGQGSNGYTF.

The rearrangement links TRBV7-2 to TRBJ1-2; TRBD1 is a possible D gene (5 bases). Germline V gene sequence: CDR1 SGHTA, CDR2 FQGNSA. The CDR3 is 14 amino acids. V gave up 6 bases and J gave up 1 base, with 12 bases separating them. CDR3 nucleotide sequence: TGTGCCAGCAGGCAACCGGGGGATAACTATGGCTACACCTTC. This translates into CASRQPGDNYGYTF. The whole variable domain, filled in from reference TRBV7-2 and TRBJ1-2, reads GAGVSQSPSNKVTEKGKDVELRCDPISGHTALYWYRQSLGQGLEFLIYFQGNSAPDKSGLPSDRFSAERTGGSVSTLTIQRTQQEDSAVYLCASRQPGDNYGYTFGSGTRLTVV.

The chain has TRBV6-6 and TRBJ1-2, with 8 bases fitting TRBD1. The ends lost 7 bases at V and 8 bases at J; junction bases unmatched: 9. The length of the CDR3 is 13 residues. In germline, CDR1 is MNHNY, CDR2 SVGAGI (reference sequence). CDR3 nucleotides: TGTGCCAGCAATCACAGGGCAGGGGGCGGCTACACCTTC. Its protein is CASNHRAGGGYTF.

The chain links TRBV19 to TRBJ1-2; the match to TRBD1 covers 7 bases. From germline, CDR1 is LNHDA and CDR2 SQIVND (reference sequence). This CDR3 has 15 residues. J lost 0 bases, V lost 7 bases, and 8 bases had no gene match. The CDR3 region is CASIDPGGANYGYTF. DNA of the CDR3: TGTGCCAGTATCGACCCAGGGGGAGCTAACTATGGCTACACCTTC.

Here the CDR3 DNA reads TGTGCCAGCAGTCATGAGGCTCGGGAGGTAGATACGCAGTATTTT. Its protein product is CASSHEAREVDTQYF. The chain joins TRBV2 to TRBJ2-3, with 7 bases fitting TRBD2. With V trimmed by 5 bases and J by 5 bases, 10 bases remained unmatched. The CDR3 extends over 15 amino acids. CDR1 and CDR2 (germline): SNHLY, FYNNEI.

The CDR3: CASSFSGGTGELFF. The CDR3 DNA sequence: TGCGCCAGCAGCTTCTCAGGGGGCACCGGGGAGCTGTTTTTT. The rearrangement uses TRBV5-1 and TRBJ2-2; TRBD1 matches at 7 bases. V trimming: 2 bases; J trimming: 4 bases; junction bases outside the gene matches: 2. The CDR3 sequence is 14 residues long. CDR1 SGHRS and CDR2 YFSETQ come from the germline V gene.

The V call is TRBV18, the J call TRBJ2-1; no reliable D call. The CDR3 has 14 residues. V lost 8 bases, J lost 7 bases, and 18 bases lay in between. Germline CDR1 KGHSH, CDR2 LQKENI. CDR3 in DNA: TGTGCCAGCAATCTTCCAACCACGGGTAATGAGCAGTTCTTC. Encoded protein: CASNLPTTGNEQFF.

The V call is TRBV29-1, the J call TRBJ1-2; TRBD1 might be the D (6 bases). The CDR3 length is 14 residues. Germline CDR1 reads SQVTM; CDR2 reads ANQGSEA. The V gene lost 2 bases and the J gene lost 6 bases, with 16 bases spanning the gap. The CDR3, as DNA: TGCAGCGTTGAAAGACAGGAGGCGGGGGATGGCTACACCTTC. This codes for CSVERQEAGDGYTF.

The chain employs TRBV15 and TRBJ1-2; no clear D. This CDR3 comprises 14 residues. CDR1 LNHNV and CDR2 YYDKDF come from the germline V gene (reference sequence). Between the trimmed V and J ends, which lost 4 bases and 0 bases, there was a span of 9 bases. The CDR3 protein is CATSIRTANYGYTF. The CDR3 DNA reads TGTGCCACCAGCATTAGAACTGCTAACTATGGCTACACCTTC.

The rearrangement links TRBV28 to TRBJ1-5; perhaps TRBD1 as D (6 bases). Germline values: CDR1 MDHEN, CDR2 SYDVKM. The CDR3 contains 15 residues. V lost 4 bases and J lost 6, with 16 bases in between. The CDR3 loop reads CASSSNRAESQPQHF. The DNA for the CDR3 is TGTGCCAGCAGTTCTAACAGGGCTGAAAGTCAGCCCCAGCATTTT.

The V and J genes are TRBV9 and TRBJ2-3; the D is unclear. Trimming stripped 5 bases from V and 4 bases from J, with 14 bases between. The V gene's germline CDR1 is SGDLS and CDR2 YYNGEE. The CDR3 has 14 amino acids. CDR3 loop: CASSPWLSSDTQYF. The CDR3 nucleotides read TGTGCCAGCAGTCCCTGGCTTAGCTCAGATACGCAGTATTTT.

The rearrangement joins TRBV6-5 to TRBJ1-2; the D is unclear. The V gene lost 8 bases and the J gene lost 10 bases, with 23 bases spanning the gap. The CDR3 runs to 14 residues. Germline-derived CDR1 and CDR2 are MNHEY and SVGAGI. The CDR3 sequence: CASFPNSQSPAYTF. In DNA, the CDR3 is TGTGCCAGCTTCCCTAACAGTCAGTCTCCGGCCTACACCTTC.

The chain is built from TRBV29-1 and TRBJ1-1, with D possibly being TRBD1 (5 bases). V lost 7 bases, J lost 1 base, and 10 bases lay in between. The CDR3 has 12 amino acids. Germline V gives CDR1 SQVTM, CDR2 ANQGSEA. CDR3: CSGDRPNTEAFF. The CDR3 DNA is TGCAGCGGAGACAGACCGAACACTGAAGCTTTCTTT.

This clone was recorded once. V is TRBV10-3 and J is TRBJ2-2, with 9 bases fitting TRBD1. Trimming removed 4 bases from V and 5 bases from J; junction bases left unmatched: 2. Germline values: CDR1 ENHRY, CDR2 SYGVKD. This CDR3 comprises 14 residues. CDR3 DNA: TGTGCCATCAGTGGACAGGGGGAGACCGGGGAGCTGTTTTTT. This sequence encodes CAISGQGETGELFF.

In the case of this clone: A junction boundary mismatches the germline segment, possibly from a read error. This chain connects TRBV30 to TRBJ1-2; no clear D gene. The CDR3 is made up of 13 amino acids. CDR1 is GTSNPN, CDR2 SVGIG, per germline (reference sequence). Here the CDR3 DNA reads TGTGCCTGGAGTGTAATGACTGCTCGATCACCCCAATTC. It yields the protein CAWSVMTARSPQF.

V usage is TRBV18 and J usage is TRBJ2-5; 10 nucleotides match TRBD1. The CDR3 extends over 16 amino acids. The J segment lost 5 bases and the V segment lost 0 bases, leaving 6 bases of the junction unmatched. Looked up from germline, CDR1 is KGHSH and CDR2 is LQKENI. The CDR3 coding sequence is TGTGCCAGCTCACCACCCGGACAGGGGGAAAGGGAGACCCAGTACTTC. Translated, it gives CASSPPGQGERETQYF.

This clone was seen just once. The rearrangement uses TRBV9 and TRBJ1-2, with D possibly being TRBD1 (5 bases). The CDR3 contains 16 residues. The V end lost 0 bases, the J end lost 5 bases, and 17 bases lay between the germline ends. Germline CDR1 SGDLS, CDR2 YYNGEE. The CDR3 region is CASSVGPPGGIYGYTF. In DNA form, the CDR3 reads TGTGCCAGCAGCGTAGGCCCCCCCGGGGGAATTTATGGCTACACCTTC.